What follows is one T cell receptor (beta chain) and its context. Its target is not known. The sample comes from a study of shared clonotypes between healthy human individuals. Study in general: The composition of the donors was a couple of women and a few men aged 18 to 49. The study, taken as a whole, reports: The donor pool, a small one, limited the genetic and exposure-history diversity represented.

CDR1 is SQVTM and CDR2 is ANQGSEA in the germline V gene. The CDR3 extends over 14 amino acids. The V segment lost 4 bases and the J segment 5 bases; nucleotides outside the gene matches: 9. The repertoire was sequenced with immunoSEQ multiplex PCR; TCRdb's copy has only in-frame clones and lacks some. This sample has roughly 1,000,000 clones; 75% to 85% occur once, and the top ten carry about 0.52%. J is TRBJ2-5 and V is TRBV29-1; 8 nucleotides line up with TRBD2. The sequence derives from a man younger than 30 in good health. Some clones in this sample may be carry-over from other donors' samples. The sample comprised memory CD4+ T cells from PBMCs. Subset given: CD45RA-negative fraction. The CDR3 DNA reads TGCAGCGTTGGGGCCAGCGGGGGAAGGGAGACCCAGTACTTC. Protein product: CSVGASGGRETQYF.